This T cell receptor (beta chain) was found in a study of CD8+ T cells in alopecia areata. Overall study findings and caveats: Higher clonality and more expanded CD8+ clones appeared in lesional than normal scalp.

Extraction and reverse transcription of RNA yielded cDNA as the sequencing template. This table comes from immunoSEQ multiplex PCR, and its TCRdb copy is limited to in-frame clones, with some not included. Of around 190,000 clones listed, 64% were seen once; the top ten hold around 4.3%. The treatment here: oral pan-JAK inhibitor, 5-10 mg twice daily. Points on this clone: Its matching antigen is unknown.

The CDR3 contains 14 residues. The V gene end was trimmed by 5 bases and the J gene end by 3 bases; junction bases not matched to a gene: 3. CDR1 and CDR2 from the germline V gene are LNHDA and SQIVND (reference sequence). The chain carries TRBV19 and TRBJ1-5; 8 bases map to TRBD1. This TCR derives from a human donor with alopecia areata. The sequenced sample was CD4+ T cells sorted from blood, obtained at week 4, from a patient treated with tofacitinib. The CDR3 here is CASSLDRANQPQHF. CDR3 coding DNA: TGTGCCAGTAGTTTGGACAGGGCCAATCAGCCCCAGCATTTT.